This TCR beta chain was identified during a study of CD8+ T cells in alopecia areata. About the study: Oral tofacitinib, 5 to 10 mg twice daily, was given in an open-label trial. Tofacitinib continued for 6 to 18 months and was then withheld for 6 months.

This CDR3 is 13 amino acids long. Per germline, CDR1 LGHNA and CDR2 YSLEER. The V and J ends lost 1 base and 3 bases respectively, with 5 bases between them. The treatment is: oral pan-JAK inhibitor, 5-10 mg twice daily. Comments on this clone: No antigen is known for it.

TCR sequencing used cDNA made by reverse transcription of extracted RNA. Some clones are missing from TCRdb's copy, which holds only in-frame ones; the method was immunoSEQ multiplex PCR. Here the sample spans nearly 200,000 clones, roughly 64% being singletons. Findings of the study overall: Scalp sample sequencing also detects resident alphabeta T cells of normal skin. Lesional tissue from the scalp (especially in alopecia totalis/universalis) showed higher clonality than normal scalp.

The V and J genes are TRBV4-3 and TRBJ2-3; D ambiguous. Sequencing was performed on CD4+ T cells sorted from blood, taken at week 24, from a patient treated with tofacitinib. This receptor was obtained from a human donor with alopecia areata. The CDR3 nucleotides are TGCGCCAGCAGCCAAGCTCCTACAGATACGCAGTATTTT. As protein: CASSQAPTDTQYF.